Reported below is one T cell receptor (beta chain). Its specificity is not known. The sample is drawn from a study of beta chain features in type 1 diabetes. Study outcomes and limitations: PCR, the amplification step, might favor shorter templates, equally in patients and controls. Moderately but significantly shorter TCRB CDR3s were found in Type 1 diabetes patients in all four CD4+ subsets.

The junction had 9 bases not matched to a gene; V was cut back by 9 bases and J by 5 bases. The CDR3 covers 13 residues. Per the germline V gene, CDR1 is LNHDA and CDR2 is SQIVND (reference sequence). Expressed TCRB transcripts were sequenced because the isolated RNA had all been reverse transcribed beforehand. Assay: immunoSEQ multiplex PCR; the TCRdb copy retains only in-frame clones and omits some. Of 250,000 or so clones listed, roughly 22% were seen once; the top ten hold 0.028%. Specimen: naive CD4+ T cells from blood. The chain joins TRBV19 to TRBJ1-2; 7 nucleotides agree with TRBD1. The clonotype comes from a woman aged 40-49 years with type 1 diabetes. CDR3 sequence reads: CASLTGIGYGYTF. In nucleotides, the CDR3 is TGTGCCAGCTTGACAGGGATCGGGTATGGCTACACCTTC.